This T cell receptor beta chain was found in a study of blood T cell repertoires in COVID-19. CDR1 is SGHRS, CDR2 YFSETQ, per germline. The CDR3 extends over 14 amino acids. The J segment lost 6 bases and the V segment lost 0 bases, leaving 6 bases of the junction unmatched. Assay used: immunoSEQ multiplex PCR; TCRdb lists only in-frame clones, some missing. Of under 150,000 clones listed, around four fifths were seen once; the top ten hold 20% to 25%. This TCR was sampled from a human donor in a cohort sampled during active COVID-19. This chain joins TRBV5-1 and TRBJ2-7; 7 bases are a match to TRBD1. Sequencing was performed on peripheral blood. The CDR3 protein is CASSLVKGAGEQYF. The CDR3 DNA is TGCGCCAGCAGCTTGGTGAAGGGGGCTGGCGAGCAGTACTTC.